What follows is one T cell receptor (beta chain) and its context. The antigen is unknown. Sequencing was performed with immunoSEQ multiplex PCR; in TCRdb, only in-frame clones are kept and a portion is missing. The sample yields approximately 220,000 clones, roughly 89% seen once. This sample was included in a study of cytomegalovirus exposure and HLA in healthy donors. Overall study findings and caveats: Investigators reported 150 to 200 TCR beta chains as tied to cytomegalovirus. In the approximately 130 validation repertoires, a later analysis found that first-cohort TCR clusters tended to co-occur.

CDR3 size: 14 residues. V was trimmed by 4 bases and J by 3 bases, leaving 11 bases between them. Germline lookup yields CDR1 SGHTS and CDR2 YDEGEE. Input material: PBMCs. The TCR originated in a man younger than 35 in good health and CMV-seronegative. J is TRBJ1-5 and V is TRBV5-8, with D perhaps TRBD1 (6 bases). The CDR3 region has the DNA TGTGCCAGCAGCCTGAGGGACAACAATCAGCCCCAGCATTTT. Translating it yields CASSLRDNNQPQHF.